The clone carrying this T cell receptor beta chain was detected a few times. This specimen belongs to a study of blood T cell repertoires in COVID-19. In the study overall: Collection of acute and convalescent COVID-19 samples took place in the United States, Italy and Spain.

Germline CDR1 reads MDHEN; CDR2 reads SYDVKM. CDR3 size: 15 residues. V was trimmed by 2 bases and J by 0 bases, leaving 11 bases between them. Here immunoSEQ multiplex PCR was the method, and the copy in TCRdb shows in-frame clones only, minus some. The data hold under 85,000 clones, with 75% to 85% observed a single time. Sequenced material: peripheral blood. This clonotype originated in a man aged 25-40 years with COVID-19, enrolled during active disease. This rearrangement joins TRBV28 to TRBJ2-7; unclear D gene. The DNA of the CDR3 is TGTGCCAGCAGTTTAGGTTTTACAATCTCCTACGAGCAGTACTTC. Protein sequence: CASSLGFTISYEQYF.